These T cell receptor beta chains were read from a single sample in a study of PD-L1 blockade in urothelial cancer. The repertoire was sequenced with immunoSEQ multiplex PCR; TCRdb's copy has only in-frame clones and lacks some. The table lists about 26,000 clones, about 88% of them singletons. The sample consisted of PBMCs, taken around atezolizumab (anti-PD-L1) treatment. The receptors come from a man between 60 and 70 years old with urothelial cancer. Each CDR3 is given without its conserved first and last residue.

TRBV11-1,ASSLGGQEGILYEQY
TRBV10-3,AISESKVGTGANVLT
TRBV9,ASSARDTSYGYT
TRBV4-3,ASSYGTVENSPLH
TRBV28,ASSLTGKLSYGYT
TRBV7-2,ASSLAVGEYNEQF
TRBV30,AWSELRRNEKLF
TRBV11-2,ASSLGLGEQY
TRBV27,ASSSLAGTTDTQY
TRBV11-3,ASSSGVAGAGELF
TRBV27,ASRPDRYNQPQH
TRBV30,AWKIGGGKLF
TRBV7-3,ASSAGLARANEQF
TRBV29-1,SVEDSRGPIS
TRBV5-1,ASSLLSSGRGNEQF
TRBV6-5,ASSYRRQSYEQY
TRBV6-6,ASSYPPTGRTGELF
TRBV11-2,ASSLSGAGLSGNTIY
TRBV6-1,ASSQQGWNEKLF
TRBV7-9,ASSLGRTDTQY
TRBV6-5,ASSPGGSGANVLT